In this sample, the clone carrying this T cell receptor beta chain turned up many times. The data are from a study of regulatory T cells in long-lasting Graves disease. Germline V CDR1 and CDR2: SGHNT, YENEEA. Trimming removed 5 bases at V and 3 bases at J, with 17 bases between. This CDR3 spans 15 amino acids. Stated time point: newly diagnosed GD, antithyroid drugs for less than 3 months. PBMCs were the source of the RNA used for TCR sequencing. Construction of the TCR beta libraries employed iRepertoire HTBI primers in conjunction with Arm-PCR of CDR3 regions. TCRdb used MiXCR to reprocess the multiplex PCR reads, holding one entry per CDR3 protein. The sample carries roughly 350,000 distinct CDR3 sequences, about a sixth recorded once. This sample was shared with a second study, whose subject was T cells in Graves' hyperthyroidism and ophthalmopathy. That investigation notes: It was uncontrolled infection, other autoimmune disease, pregnancy or lactation that excluded patients. Blood held most thyroid clonotypes expanded above 0.001 frequency.

The receptor was derived from a man in his forties with Graves disease. This sample comprised peripheral blood mononuclear cells (PBMCs), obtained at new diagnosis, from a patient treated with antithyroid drugs. The rearrangement joins TRBV11-3 to TRBJ2-7; unclear D gene. The CDR3 is CASSPMGTMDYEQYF. The CDR3 DNA reads TGTGCCAGCAGCCCTATGGGCACGATGGACTACGAGCAGTACTTC.